The 23 T cell receptor beta chains below all came from one sample that was sequenced in a study of early T cells in non-severe SARS-CoV-2 infection. TCRdb fed the 5' RACE reads into MiXCR, producing one record per CDR3 protein. The data hold tens of thousands of distinct CDR3 sequences, with around 5.8% observed a single time. Sequencing input: whole blood. Receptors originate from an adult who was a healthcare worker with PCR-confirmed SARS-CoV-2 infection or an uninfected control (not recorded which).

This clonotype was counted many times. This chain connects TRBV7-2 to TRBJ2-7; D not resolved. Trimming removed 1 base from V and 0 bases from J, with 13 bases in between. Per the germline V gene, CDR1 is SGHTA and CDR2 is FQGNSA. The CDR3 loop spans 16 amino acids. For the CDR3, the DNA is TGTGCCAGCAGCTTAGGGCCCCTGAGGTCCTCCTACGAGCAGTACTTC. Translation gives CASSLGPLRSSYEQYF.

This clonotype was counted many times. The genes are TRBV6-5 and TRBJ2-7; the match to TRBD1 covers 7 bases. The V segment lost 6 bases and the J segment 2 bases; nucleotides outside the gene matches: 7. The CDR3 sequence is 14 residues long. Per germline, CDR1 MNHEY and CDR2 SVGAGI. This chain's CDR3 is CASSLIDRAYEQYF. The CDR3 DNA reads TGTGCCAGCAGCCTGATAGACAGGGCCTACGAGCAGTACTTC.

This clonotype has at least ten counts. The chain employs TRBV11-2 and TRBJ2-1; 11 nucleotides match TRBD2. In germline, CDR1 is SGHAT, CDR2 FQNNGV. V shed 1 base and J 7 bases; nucleotides not matched to a gene: 3. The CDR3 spans 15 residues. DNA for the CDR3: TGTGCCAGCAGCTTAGGGACTAGCGGGCTAAATGAGCAGTTCTTC. Residues: CASSLGTSGLNEQFF.

This clonotype was picked up a small number of times. J is TRBJ2-3 and V is TRBV28; D uncertain. This CDR3 is built from 13 residues. Per the germline V gene, CDR1 is MDHEN and CDR2 is SYDVKM. V shed 7 bases and J shed 0 bases, with 8 bases lying between them. DNA for the CDR3: TGTGCCAGCATAAGCTCTAGCACAGATACGCAGTATTTT. Translated, it gives CASISSSTDTQYF.

This clonotype showed up many times. V and J are TRBV4-3 and TRBJ2-7; 9 nucleotides align to TRBD1. CDR1 LGHNA and CDR2 YSLEER come from the germline V gene. V lost 1 base and J lost 5; bases outside the gene matches: 6. This CDR3 region has 15 residues. CDR3 nucleotides: TGCGCCAGCAGCCAAGCTGGACAGGGGAGCAACGAGCAGTACTTC. It codes for CASSQAGQGSNEQYF.

This clonotype was seen at least ten times. The CDR3 DNA reads TGTGCCAGCAGTTTTGGGTCCAGCGGAAACTACAATGAGCAGTTCTTC. Translated, it gives CASSFGSSGNYNEQFF. The chain joins TRBV7-2 to TRBJ2-1, with TRBD2 as a possible D gene (5 bases). Trimming removed 6 bases at V and 3 bases at J, with 18 bases between. Germline CDR1 reads SGHTA; CDR2 reads FQGNSA. This CDR3 is built from 16 residues.

This clonotype appeared many times. The chain links TRBV7-3 to TRBJ2-7; 7 nucleotides line up with TRBD2. CDR3 size: 13 residues. CDR1 is SGHTA and CDR2 is FQGTGA in the germline V gene. The ends lost 1 base at V and 5 bases at J; junction bases unmatched: 2. CDR3 nucleotides: TGTGCCAGCAGCTTAATGAGCGGGGACGAGCAGTACTTC. Translation: CASSLMSGDEQYF.

This clonotype was found a few times. J is TRBJ1-3 and V is TRBV12-3 or TRBV12-4, with D perhaps matching TRBD1 (5 bases). V shed 8 bases and J shed 2 bases, with 16 bases lying between them. This CDR3 comprises 15 residues. CDR3 sequence reads: CASPLPGTTGNTIYF. The CDR3 nucleotides read TGTGCCAGCCCCCTCCCAGGGACGACTGGAAACACCATATATTTT.

This clonotype was observed many times. The chain joins TRBV2 to TRBJ2-7; 10 nucleotides line up with TRBD1. The CDR3 covers 16 residues. With 5 bases clipped from V and 3 bases from J, the junction kept 10 bases outside the gene matches. Germline values: CDR1 SNHLY, CDR2 FYNNEI. The CDR3 loop reads CASSSRQGAFVYEQYF. CDR3 in DNA: TGTGCCAGCAGTAGCAGACAGGGGGCCTTTGTCTACGAGCAGTACTTC.

The V and J genes are TRBV14 and TRBJ2-7; TRBD2 matches 11 bases. The length of the CDR3 is 16 residues. Germline loops: CDR1 SGHDN, CDR2 FVKESK. Trimming at V came to 1 base and at J to 2 bases, leaving 4 bases not matched to a gene. Here the CDR3 DNA reads TGTGCCAGCAGCCAAGTTAGCGGGGGGGACGCCTACGAGCAGTACTTC. This encodes CASSQVSGGDAYEQYF.

This clonotype has a count of ten or more. The genes are TRBV11-2 and TRBJ2-4; the match to TRBD1 covers 9 bases. CDR3 length: 16 residues. V dropped 6 bases and J dropped 1; count of bases not matched to a gene: 7. From germline, CDR1 is SGHAT and CDR2 FQNNGV. As DNA, the CDR3 is TGTGCCAGCAGGGAACAGGGGGCGAGGGCCAAAAACATTCAGTACTTC. As protein: CASREQGARAKNIQYF.

This clonotype was picked up many times. This chain joins TRBV6-4 and TRBJ1-2, with TRBD1 identical over 7 bases. The CDR3 runs to 13 residues. The V gene's germline CDR1 is MRHNA and CDR2 SNTAGT. The V gene end was trimmed by 5 bases and the J gene end by 9 bases; junction bases not matched to a gene: 9. In DNA form, the CDR3 reads TGTGCCAGCAGTCCTTCAGGGGGTAGTAGCTACACCTTC. Protein: CASSPSGGSSYTF.

The sample holds many counts of this clonotype. The rearrangement joins TRBV10-3 to TRBJ1-2; TRBD1 agrees at 8 bases. J gave up 4 bases and V 6 bases, and 4 bases lay outside the gene matches. This CDR3 region has 13 residues. Germline loops: CDR1 ENHRY, CDR2 SYGVKD. In nucleotides, the CDR3 is TGTGCCATCAGCCCAGGGGGCTTCTATGGCTACACCTTC. It is translated as CAISPGGFYGYTF.

The table lists this clonotype with many counts. The chain is built from TRBV3-1 and TRBJ2-5; 8 nucleotides match TRBD2. The junction had 6 bases not matched to a gene; V was cut back by 4 bases and J by 5 bases. Germline values: CDR1 LGHDT, CDR2 YNNKEL (reference sequence). This CDR3 has 14 amino acids. CDR3 sequence: CASSRSGSWETQYF. CDR3 DNA: TGTGCCAGCAGCCGGAGCGGGAGTTGGGAGACCCAGTACTTC.

This clonotype was picked up many times. This rearrangement joins TRBV10-1 to TRBJ2-5; D is unclear. The germline V gene encodes CDR1 WNHNN and CDR2 SYGVQD (reference sequence). V shed 3 bases and J shed 0 bases, with 5 bases lying between them. The CDR3 has 13 amino acids. The CDR3 here is CASSDSHQETQYF. The CDR3 DNA reads TGCGCCAGCAGTGACAGCCACCAAGAGACCCAGTACTTC.

This clonotype came up many times. The CDR3 reads CSARVLLAGGNQETQYF. In DNA, the CDR3 is TGCAGTGCTAGAGTTTTGTTAGCGGGGGGTAACCAAGAGACCCAGTACTTC. The rearrangement links TRBV20-1 to TRBJ2-5; 10 nucleotides agree with TRBD2. In germline, CDR1 is DFQATT, CDR2 SNEGSKA (reference sequence). Germline trimming cut 1 base from V and 0 bases from J; bases unmatched to any gene: 8. The CDR3 has 17 amino acids.

This clonotype was counted many times. This chain connects TRBV19 to TRBJ2-1; 11 bases are shared with TRBD1. The germline V gene has CDR1 LNHDA and CDR2 SQIVND (reference sequence). The CDR3 is 15 residues long. The trim removed 3 bases at V and 5 bases at J, leaving 3 bases unmatched. CDR3 DNA: TGTGCCAGTAGTATCGGACAGGGGGCCCACAATGAGCAGTTCTTC. Residues: CASSIGQGAHNEQFF.

The chain uses TRBV12-3 or TRBV12-4 and TRBJ2-1; 10 bases are shared with TRBD1. The CDR3 runs to 15 residues. The ends lost 6 bases at V and 0 bases at J; junction bases unmatched: 2. The CDR3 DNA sequence: TGTGCCAGCAGGGGGACAGGGGACTCCTACAATGAGCAGTTCTTC. This codes for CASRGTGDSYNEQFF.

The chain combines TRBV11-2 with TRBJ1-2; 7 bases match TRBD1. The CDR3 totals 13 residues. The ends lost 3 bases at V and 4 bases at J; junction bases unmatched: 2. Germline V gene lookup returns CDR1 SGHAT and CDR2 FQNNGV. Here the CDR3 reads CASSFQGGYGYTF. In DNA form, the CDR3 reads TGTGCCAGCAGCTTTCAGGGGGGCTATGGCTACACCTTC.

The sample holds many counts of this clonotype. This chain links TRBV6-2 or TRBV6-3 with TRBJ2-1; TRBD2 aligns across 9 bases. With V trimmed by 8 bases and J by 4 bases, 9 bases remained unmatched. The CDR3 is 15 residues long. Germline V lookup: CDR1 MNHEY, CDR2 SVGEGT. The CDR3 loop is CASGLGGGVYNEQFF. The CDR3 region has the DNA TGTGCCAGCGGTTTGGGCGGGGGGGTATACAATGAGCAGTTCTTC.

This clonotype was recorded many times. V usage is TRBV14 and J usage is TRBJ2-7; no clear D gene. The CDR3 consists of 13 residues. V lost 4 bases and J lost 6, with 13 bases in between. Germline V gives CDR1 SGHDN, CDR2 FVKESK. The CDR3 DNA reads as TGTGCCAGCAGCCCCGTACGCTTCTTCGAGCAGTACTTC. Amino acids: CASSPVRFFEQYF.

This clonotype was seen at least ten times. This sequence joins TRBV28 and TRBJ2-7, with TRBD1 matching 11 bases. Germline loops: CDR1 MDHEN, CDR2 SYDVKM. V was pared by 2 bases and J by 5 bases, with 5 bases of the junction left unmatched. CDR3 length: 15 residues. The CDR3 protein is CASSLTDRGLHEQYF. The CDR3 nucleotides are TGTGCCAGCAGTTTAACGGACAGGGGGCTACACGAGCAGTACTTC. Combining the CDR3 with reference TRBV28 and TRBJ2-7 gives the whole variable domain DVKVTQSSRYLVKRTGEKVFLECVQDMDHENMFWYRQDPGLGLRLIYFSYDVKMKEKGDIPEGYSVSREKKERFSLILESASTNQTSMYLCASSLTDRGLHEQYFGPGTRLTVT.

This clonotype occurred many times. This rearrangement joins TRBV28 to TRBJ1-5; no definite D call. Between the trimmed V and J ends, which lost 2 bases and 8 bases, there was a span of 10 bases. Germline V lookup: CDR1 MDHEN, CDR2 SYDVKM. The CDR3 extends over 13 amino acids. CDR3 sequence: CASSLPELKPQHF. In DNA form, the CDR3 reads TGTGCCAGCAGTTTACCCGAATTAAAGCCCCAGCATTTT.